The present TCR beta chain was sequenced within a study of cytomegalovirus exposure and HLA in healthy donors. Whole-study results and caveats: With later analysis, a missense DCLRE1C variant became linked to TCR beta V- and J-gene trimming. In an earlier analysis, about 90% or about 30%: the productive usage of most TCR beta V segments. At a 0.05 false discovery rate, a later analysis found around 17,000 TCR beta sequences to be associated with HLA alleles.

On this clone: What it binds is unknown.

60 Vbeta and 13 Jbeta primers were used in PCR. Generated by immunoSEQ multiplex PCR, the TCRdb table keeps only in-frame clones and is missing some. This table holds 95,000 to 150,000 clones, approximately 80% found once. The CDR3 is 11 residues long. CDR1 and CDR2 (germline): MNHEY, SVGAGI. Trimming took 2 bases from V and 10 from J, leaving 8 bases between them. Sample: PBMCs. The TCR originated in a man aged 50 to 59 in good health and CMV-seronegative. The chain recombines TRBV6-5 with TRBJ1-1; D is ambiguous. The CDR3 reads CASSYEGRAFF. DNA of the CDR3: TGTGCCAGCAGTTACGAGGGTAGAGCTTTCTTT.